These 20 T cell receptor beta chains share one sample of origin, sequenced in a study of T-cell memory formation after mild COVID-19. Via MiXCR, TCRdb re-called the 5' RACE reads, giving one row per CDR3 protein. The repertoire holds about 560,000 distinct CDR3 sequences, with roughly 22% as singletons. The sample taken for sequencing was PBMCs or a T cell subset sorted from them (not recorded which). These receptors were obtained from an adult woman who had mild COVID-19 (a few samples of this study predate the infection). Cell type and time point are not known.

This clonotype came up a few times. The gene calls are TRBV5-1 and TRBJ2-3, with D uncertain. Germline CDR1 reads SGHRS; CDR2 reads YFSETQ. V lost 0 bases and J 0 bases, leaving 11 bases between the germline ends. The CDR3 totals 16 residues. CDR3 sequence reads: CASSLGDRASTDTQYF. The CDR3 region has the DNA TGCGCCAGCAGCTTGGGCGACCGGGCTAGCACAGATACGCAGTATTTT. Filled out from reference TRBV5-1 and TRBJ2-3, the complete variable domain reads KAGVTQTPRYLIKTRGQQVTLSCSPISGHRSVSWYQQTPGQGLQFLFEYFSETQRNKGNFPGRFSGRQFSNSRSEMNVSTLELGDSALYLCASSLGDRASTDTQYFGPGTRLTVL.

The chain recombines TRBV30 with TRBJ2-5, with 7 nucleotides matching TRBD1. Per germline, CDR1 GTSNPN and CDR2 SVGIG (reference sequence). J lost 5 bases, V lost 2 bases, and 8 bases had no gene match. The CDR3 runs 14 residues. In nucleotides, the CDR3 is TGTGCCTGGAGTCCTTGGACAGGCCCGGAGACCCAGTACTTC. Protein product: CAWSPWTGPETQYF.

This clonotype was detected a few times. J is TRBJ2-7 and V is TRBV29-1; D might be TRBD2 (5 bases). V was shortened by 0 bases and J by 7 bases, with 16 bases between the two germline ends. This CDR3 comprises 14 residues. Germline V gene lookup returns CDR1 SQVTM and CDR2 ANQGSEA. CDR3 nucleotides: TGCAGCGTTGAAGATCGGGGAAAAAGACCAGAGCAGTACTTC. This encodes CSVEDRGKRPEQYF.

This chain uses TRBV14 with TRBJ1-1; D unclear. CDR3 length equals 14 residues. Germline CDR1 and CDR2: SGHDN and FVKESK. V lost 0 bases, J lost 1 base, and 6 bases lay in between. The CDR3 region is CASSQESGNTEAFF. The CDR3 DNA follows: TGTGCCAGCAGCCAAGAATCTGGGAACACTGAAGCTTTCTTT.

This clonotype has a handful of counts. V and J are TRBV11-3 and TRBJ1-1; D is possibly TRBD1 (5 bases). Germline values: CDR1 SGHNT, CDR2 YENEEA. The germline V and J ends were trimmed by 5 bases and 6 bases, with 16 bases remaining between them. The CDR3 spans 14 residues. The CDR3 here is CASSTVGGSPEAFF. The CDR3 nucleotides read TGTGCCAGCAGCACCGTCGGGGGTAGCCCTGAAGCTTTCTTT.

This clonotype was counted only a few times. The V gene is TRBV12-3 or TRBV12-4, the J gene TRBJ1-5; D ambiguous. There are 12 residues in the CDR3. Deletions cut 4 bases from V and 6 bases from J, with 7 bases between. The DNA for the CDR3 is TGTGCCAGCAGTTCACCTATTCAGCCCCAGCATTTT. This translates into CASSSPIQPQHF.

A few counts support this clonotype. The CDR3 loop is CASSPGNTQYF. The CDR3 bases are TGTGCCAGCAGCCCCGGTAATACGCAGTATTTT. The chain links TRBV5-5 to TRBJ2-3; D is ambiguous. V shed 4 bases and J shed 7 bases, with 7 bases lying between them. The length of the CDR3 is 11 residues. Looked up from germline, CDR1 is SGHKS and CDR2 is YYEKEE (reference sequence).

This chain connects TRBV7-6 to TRBJ2-5; no reliable D call. The germline V gene has CDR1 SGHVS and CDR2 FNYEAQ. The CDR3 sequence is 15 residues long. V shed 4 bases and J shed 4 bases, with 16 bases lying between them. For the CDR3, the DNA is TGTGCCAGCAGCTCCACCCCACACCCGGCAGAGACCCAGTACTTC. Amino acids: CASSSTPHPAETQYF. The full variable domain, in which reference TRBV7-6 and TRBJ2-5 provide the parts outside the CDR3, is GAGVSQSPRYKVTKRGQDVALRCDPISGHVSLYWYRQALGQGPEFLTYFNYEAQQDKSGLPNDRFSAERPEGSISTLTIQRTEQRDSAMYRCASSSTPHPAETQYFGPGTRLLVL.

This clonotype was seen only a few times. The gene calls are TRBV5-6 and TRBJ1-2, with D possibly being TRBD1 (6 bases). Trimming cost V 4 bases and J 0 bases, with 13 bases left between them. Germline assignment: CDR1 SGHDT and CDR2 YYEEEE. The CDR3 runs to 15 residues. The CDR3 sequence is CASSPGGGTNYGYTF. CDR3 in DNA: TGTGCCAGCAGCCCAGGAGGGGGGACTAACTATGGCTACACCTTC.

The genes are TRBV7-6 and TRBJ2-7, with D hard to call. In germline, CDR1 is SGHVS, CDR2 FNYEAQ. Trimming pared 2 bases from V and 5 bases from J, leaving 10 bases between. CDR3 size: 13 residues. The CDR3 loop is CASSLFGSHEQYF. The CDR3 DNA sequence: TGTGCCAGCAGCTTATTCGGGTCGCACGAGCAGTACTTC. The full variable domain, with the rest looked up from reference TRBV7-6 and TRBJ2-7, is GAGVSQSPRYKVTKRGQDVALRCDPISGHVSLYWYRQALGQGPEFLTYFNYEAQQDKSGLPNDRFSAERPEGSISTLTIQRTEQRDSAMYRCASSLFGSHEQYFGPGTRLTVT.

The chain joins TRBV2 to TRBJ2-3, with D possibly matching TRBD1 (6 bases). Germline loops: CDR1 SNHLY, CDR2 FYNNEI. This CDR3 contains 14 residues. V was trimmed by 9 bases and J by 5 bases, leaving 18 bases between them. The CDR3 region is CASGAGVMVDTQYF. DNA of the CDR3: TGTGCCAGTGGGGCAGGGGTCATGGTAGATACGCAGTATTTT.

This chain links TRBV6-1 with TRBJ2-3, with TRBD2 identical over 7 bases. Losses at the gene ends were 5 bases for V and 0 bases for J; bases not matched to a gene: 17. Germline V gene sequence: CDR1 MNHNS, CDR2 SASEGT. CDR3 length: 19 amino acids. This chain's CDR3 is CASSRYGLADLTSTDTQYF. CDR3 nucleotide sequence: TGTGCCAGCAGTCGGTATGGTCTAGCGGACCTCACTAGCACAGATACGCAGTATTTT.

This clonotype was seen more than once but under ten times. The V and J genes are TRBV29-1 and TRBJ2-7; 8 bases align to TRBD1. V trimming: 4 bases; J trimming: 1 base; junction bases outside the gene matches: 3. This CDR3 region has 13 residues. Germline-derived CDR1 and CDR2 are SQVTM and ANQGSEA. CDR3 sequence reads: CSVGDRLSYEQYF. CDR3 coding DNA: TGCAGCGTTGGGGACAGGTTATCCTACGAGCAGTACTTC.

The chain links TRBV2 to TRBJ1-1; TRBD1 matches at 9 bases. J was trimmed by 3 bases and V by 6 bases; bases with no gene match: 5. The CDR3 has 14 residues. The germline CDR1 and CDR2 sequences are SNHLY and FYNNEI. CDR3 in amino acids: CASRQQGAYTEAFF. In nucleotides, the CDR3 is TGTGCCAGCAGACAACAGGGGGCTTACACTGAAGCTTTCTTT.

This clonotype was found a few times. The V gene is TRBV20-1, the J gene TRBJ2-6; D is ambiguous. Looked up from germline, CDR1 is DFQATT and CDR2 is SNEGSKA (reference sequence). V dropped 3 bases and J dropped 4 bases, with 7 bases sitting between them. The CDR3 is 13 amino acids. Here the CDR3 reads CSASWIGANVLTF. Written as DNA, the CDR3 is TGCAGTGCTAGTTGGATCGGGGCCAACGTCCTGACTTTC.

V usage is TRBV24-1 and J usage is TRBJ2-2; D not certain. CDR3 length: 12 amino acids. Germline V gene lookup returns CDR1 KGHDR and CDR2 SFDVKD. V lost 5 bases and J lost 5, with 5 bases in between. This chain's CDR3 is CATSGRTGELFF. CDR3 coding DNA: TGTGCCACCAGTGGCAGGACCGGGGAGCTGTTTTTT.

This clonotype was seen only a few times. V usage is TRBV20-1 and J usage is TRBJ2-7; 9 bases agree with TRBD1. The V segment lost 5 bases and the J segment 5 bases; nucleotides outside the gene matches: 10. Germline values: CDR1 DFQATT, CDR2 SNEGSKA (reference sequence). The CDR3 length is 14 residues. DNA of the CDR3: TGCAGTGCTGAGGACAGGGGAAATGGTAACGAGCAGTACTTC. Protein product: CSAEDRGNGNEQYF.

The chain carries TRBV9 and TRBJ2-1; TRBD2 matches at 12 bases. Germline CDR1 SGDLS, CDR2 YYNGEE. This CDR3 is 16 amino acids long. V shed 3 bases and J 3 bases; nucleotides not matched to a gene: 4. For the CDR3, the DNA is TGTGCCAGCAGCGAGCGGACTAGCGGGGTCTACAATGAGCAGTTCTTC. Translation gives CASSERTSGVYNEQFF.

The sample holds many counts of this clonotype. The chain links TRBV12-3 or TRBV12-4 to TRBJ2-5; D uncertain. With 8 bases removed from V and 1 base from J, the gap between germline ends came to 5 bases. This CDR3 is built from 11 residues. The CDR3 DNA reads as TGTGCCAGCGCTCTCCAAGAGACCCAGTACTTC. This gives the protein CASALQETQYF.

Only a few counts were recorded for this clonotype. This chain uses TRBV7-9 with TRBJ1-2; TRBD1 matches 10 bases. This CDR3 has 15 amino acids. V dropped 5 bases and J dropped 7; count of bases not matched to a gene: 10. Germline CDR1 is SEHNR and CDR2 is FQNEAQ (reference sequence). The CDR3 loop reads CASSRGQGLGGGYTF. DNA of the CDR3: TGTGCCAGCAGCCGGGGACAGGGGCTAGGTGGTGGCTACACCTTC.